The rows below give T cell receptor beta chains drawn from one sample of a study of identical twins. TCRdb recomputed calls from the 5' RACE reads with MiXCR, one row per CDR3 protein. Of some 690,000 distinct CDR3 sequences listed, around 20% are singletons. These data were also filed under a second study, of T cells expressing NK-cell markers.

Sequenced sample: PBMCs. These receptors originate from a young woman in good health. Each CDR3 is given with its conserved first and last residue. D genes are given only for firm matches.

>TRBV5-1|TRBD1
CASSAGQYSGNTIYF
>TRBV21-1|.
CASSEGQGCLVRGTDTQYF
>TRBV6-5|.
CASSSRVSNEQYF
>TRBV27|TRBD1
CASTSLGGNGELFF
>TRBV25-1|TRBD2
CASMRGAGGGSYNEQFF
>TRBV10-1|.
CASSENGVGTDTQYF
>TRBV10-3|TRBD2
CAIRISGSDTGELFF
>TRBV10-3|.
CATTVGATGELFF
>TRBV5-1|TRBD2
CASTSLAGGINEQFF
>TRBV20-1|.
CSAKDMTNSPLHF
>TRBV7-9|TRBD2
CASSSALSGGLDEQFF
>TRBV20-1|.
CSASNENTEAFF
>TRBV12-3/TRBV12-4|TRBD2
CASSRTSGGQETQYF
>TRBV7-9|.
CASSFPRAPGVETQYF
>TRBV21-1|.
CASSKGEVWEPVYEQYF
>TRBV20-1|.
CSARDWGTVNTEAFF
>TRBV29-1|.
CSVGPRGTYEQFF
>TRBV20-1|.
CSGCGLATGELFF
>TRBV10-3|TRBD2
CAISEGTSGGAETQYF
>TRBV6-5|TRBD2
CASSYSPGGYNEQFF
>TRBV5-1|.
CASRPLEGGELFF
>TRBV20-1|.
CSARRDPGSGQPQHF
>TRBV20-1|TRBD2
CSASESGRGGDEQFF
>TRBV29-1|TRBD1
CSVLETGRAFF
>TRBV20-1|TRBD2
CSANTGLAMTDTQYF
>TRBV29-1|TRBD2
CSVLLAKETQYF
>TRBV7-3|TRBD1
CASSLKTGADTQYF
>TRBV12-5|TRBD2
CASGGLAGDRETQYF
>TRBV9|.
CASSARNNYGYTF
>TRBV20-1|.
CSASIEGMNTEAFF
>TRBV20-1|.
CSASRGNRQHNEQFF
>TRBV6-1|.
CASRSSGSYEQYF
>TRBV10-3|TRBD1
CAIWGGQYNQPQHF
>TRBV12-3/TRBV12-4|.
CASSFGTIRSEAFF
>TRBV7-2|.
CASSLADREATEQYF
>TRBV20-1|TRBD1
CSARGLRGQGGYEQYF
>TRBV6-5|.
CASSYSQGGEAFF
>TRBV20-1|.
CSARGRASYEQYF
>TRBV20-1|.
CSVAFRGIPSTDTQYF
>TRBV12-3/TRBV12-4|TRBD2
CASILSWGGRVFTDTQYF
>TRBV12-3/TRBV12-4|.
CASSFEGTEAFF
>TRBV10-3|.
CAIRLGNEQFF
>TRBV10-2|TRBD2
CASLLAGSTDTQYF
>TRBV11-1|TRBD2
CASTPPGLAGGPTGELFF
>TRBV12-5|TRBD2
CASGSTSGYQETQYF
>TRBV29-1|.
CSVPGDSNYEQYF
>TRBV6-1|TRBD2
CASSQPTSGSYEQYF
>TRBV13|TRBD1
CASRTSRDRVAYNEQFF
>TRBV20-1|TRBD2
CSASYGTSLEAQYF
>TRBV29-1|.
CSVDAASNTDTQYF
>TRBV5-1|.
CASCFRPGNNEQFF
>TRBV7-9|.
CASSLDAGVETQYF
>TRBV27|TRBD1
CASSSPESTGRNTEAFF
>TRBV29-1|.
CSVHRDPGTDTQYF
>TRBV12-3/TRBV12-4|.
CASSQGLAENSYEQYF
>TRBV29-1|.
CSVKGLSYGYTF
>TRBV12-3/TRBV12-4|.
CASTRSGERNEQFF
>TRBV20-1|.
CSAASGEDQPQHF
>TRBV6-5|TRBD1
CASSSSGTGDEKLFF
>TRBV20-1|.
CSARVSGRLTDTQYF